A single sample is the source of the 19 T cell receptor beta chains below, sequenced in a study of T cell responses to AZD1222 COVID-19 vaccine. Using immunoSEQ multiplex PCR, the repertoire was profiled, and TCRdb retains in-frame clones only, with some absent. The sample holds 45,000 to 55,000 clones; 86% are singletons and the top ten take 6% to 8%. This sample comprised peripheral blood, obtained 28 days after the second AZD1222 dose. Every receptor here comes from an adult who received the AZD1222 COVID-19 vaccine.

The chain is built from TRBV10-3 and TRBJ1-5, with TRBD1 matching over 7 bases. Per the germline V gene, CDR1 is ENHRY and CDR2 is SYGVKD. Unmatched junction bases numbered 8, after V lost 9 bases and J lost 0 bases. This CDR3 is 15 amino acids long. The CDR3: CAIKQGWSSNQPQHF. The CDR3 region has the DNA TGTGCCATAAAACAGGGGTGGAGTAGCAATCAGCCCCAGCATTTT.

This clone was detected only a few times. The chain carries TRBV9 and TRBJ2-2; possible D gene TRBD1, 6 bases. The germline gives CDR1 SGDLS, CDR2 YYNGEE. Deletions cut 1 base from V and 4 bases from J, with 11 bases between. There are 15 residues in the CDR3. The CDR3 region is CASSVRGIGTGELFF. CDR3 nucleotide sequence: TGTGCCAGCAGCGTAAGGGGGATTGGCACCGGGGAGCTGTTTTTT.

The chain couples TRBV5-6 to TRBJ2-1; TRBD2 matches 8 bases. The V gene end was trimmed by 0 bases and the J gene end by 0 bases; junction bases not matched to a gene: 2. Germline values: CDR1 SGHDT, CDR2 YYEEEE. The CDR3 has 16 residues. The CDR3 bases are TGTGCCAGCAGCTTGGGACTAGCGAGCTCCTACAATGAGCAGTTCTTC. It yields the protein CASSLGLASSYNEQFF.

The V gene is TRBV27, the J gene TRBJ2-7; TRBD1 or TRBD2 may be the D gene (5 bases each). Trimming shortened V by 7 bases and J by 2 bases, and 12 bases separated the two germline ends. This CDR3 contains 13 residues. The germline gives CDR1 MNHEY, CDR2 SMNVEV (reference sequence). The CDR3 DNA is TGTGCCAGCACGGGACCAACACCCTACGAGCAGTACTTC. As protein: CASTGPTPYEQYF.

The chain is built from TRBV18 and TRBJ1-2; D is undetermined. The CDR3 has 14 residues. CDR1 is KGHSH, CDR2 LQKENI, per germline. Trimming removed 0 bases from V and 4 bases from J, with 9 bases in between. Here the CDR3 DNA reads TGTGCCAGCTCACCACCAGGACGGCTCTATGGCTACACCTTC. Protein: CASSPPGRLYGYTF.

The chain has TRBV12-3 or TRBV12-4 and TRBJ1-2; D gene ambiguous. CDR3 length equals 13 residues. V dropped 3 bases and J dropped 4 bases, with 9 bases sitting between them. The CDR3, as DNA: TGTGCCAGCAGTTTCGGGGTACTCTATGGCTACACCTTC. This gives the protein CASSFGVLYGYTF.

This clone has just a few counts. The chain has TRBV9 and TRBJ2-1; D is possibly TRBD2 (6 bases). There are 17 residues in the CDR3. CDR1 SGDLS and CDR2 YYNGEE come from the germline V gene. Trimming left V 4 bases short and J 3 bases short, with 20 bases between. The CDR3: CASSPRLVLSDYNEQFF. Written as DNA, the CDR3 is TGTGCCAGCAGCCCCCGACTAGTCTTAAGCGACTACAATGAGCAGTTCTTC.

V usage is TRBV3-1 (or the pseudogene TRBV3-2) and J usage is TRBJ1-1; 10 nucleotides match TRBD1. This CDR3 has 14 residues. Unmatched junction bases numbered 2, after V lost 4 bases and J lost 3 bases. The germline gives CDR1 LGHDT, CDR2 YNNKEL (reference sequence). The CDR3 nucleotides read TGTGCCAGCAGCCGGGGGACAGGGGACACTGAAGCTTTCTTT. This encodes CASSRGTGDTEAFF.

The chain links TRBV28 to TRBJ2-7; TRBD2 is a possible D gene (6 bases). The germline V and J ends were trimmed by 2 bases and 4 bases, with 12 bases remaining between them. Germline values: CDR1 MDHEN, CDR2 SYDVKM. The length of the CDR3 is 14 residues. The CDR3 reads CASSLGGRNYEQYF. The CDR3 nucleotides read TGTGCCAGCAGTTTAGGGGGGAGGAATTACGAGCAGTACTTC.

The V gene is TRBV21-1, the J gene TRBJ2-2; TRBD2, the D gene given by the table, was not confirmed from the DNA. TRBV21-1 has pseudogene status. The CDR3 loop spans 17 amino acids. The CDR3 spells CASSKCPQGGSTGELFF. CDR3 bases: TGTGCCAGCAGCAAATGCCCGCAGGGAGGGAGCACCGGGGAGCTGTTTTTT.

The chain employs TRBV4-1 and TRBJ2-3; D is perhaps TRBD1 (6 bases). CDR3 length: 14 amino acids. The V end was cut by 0 bases, the J end by 3 bases, with 7 bases between. Germline V gives CDR1 MGHRA, CDR2 YSYEKL. CDR3 region: CASSQERGTDTQYF. In DNA, the CDR3 is TGCGCCAGCAGCCAAGAGAGGGGGACAGATACGCAGTATTTT.

The CDR3: CASSLYPGGTYNEQFF. The CDR3 DNA sequence: TGTGCCAGCAGTTTATATCCGGGAGGGACCTACAATGAGCAGTTCTTC. The chain recombines TRBV27 with TRBJ2-1; TRBD2 matches 8 bases. The CDR3 totals 16 residues. Trimming cost V 1 base and J 2 bases; bases outside gene matches: 4. CDR1 and CDR2 from the germline V gene are MNHEY and SMNVEV (reference sequence).

The CDR3 here is CASSYPLTGRLNTGELFF. The CDR3 coding sequence is TGTGCCAGCAGTTACCCTTTGACAGGGCGACTTAACACCGGGGAGCTGTTTTTT. J is TRBJ2-2 and V is TRBV28; 7 bases fit TRBD1. The trim removed 4 bases at V and 2 bases at J, leaving 13 bases unmatched. From germline, CDR1 is MDHEN and CDR2 SYDVKM. CDR3 size: 18 residues.

The chain employs TRBV11-1 and TRBJ2-3; D is perhaps TRBD2 (5 bases). This CDR3 contains 14 residues. Deletions cut 0 bases from V and 1 base from J, with 5 bases between. CDR1 and CDR2 (germline): SGHAT, FQDESV (reference sequence). The CDR3: CASSLAGGTDTQYF. CDR3 nucleotide sequence: TGTGCCAGCAGCTTAGCGGGAGGCACAGATACGCAGTATTTT.

The chain is built from TRBV18 and TRBJ1-3, with a weak D call TRBD1 (6 bases). The CDR3 length is 15 residues. V was clipped by 4 bases and J by 3 bases, with 13 bases between them. Germline CDR1 is KGHSH and CDR2 is LQKENI. The CDR3 loop is CASSQSRGGGNTIYF. For the CDR3, the DNA is TGTGCCAGCTCACAAAGCAGGGGTGGTGGAAACACCATATATTTT.

Here the CDR3 reads CASSEAGGGADTQYF. The DNA of the CDR3 is TGTGCCAGCAGTGAAGCGGGAGGGGGCGCAGATACGCAGTATTTT. The rearrangement uses TRBV6-4 and TRBJ2-3, with 10 bases aligning to TRBD2. CDR1 is MRHNA, CDR2 SNTAGT, per germline. The CDR3 spans 15 residues. V gave up 3 bases and J gave up 4 bases; unmatched junction bases: 4.

V and J are TRBV28 and TRBJ2-7; D not certain. The germline CDR1 and CDR2 sequences are MDHEN and SYDVKM. With 3 bases removed from V and 0 bases from J, the gap between germline ends came to 6 bases. This CDR3 is 13 amino acids long. The CDR3 DNA is TGTGCCAGCAGTTTCACAAGCTCCTACGAGCAGTACTTC. Protein: CASSFTSSYEQYF.

This chain connects TRBV7-9 to TRBJ1-1; no firm D call. Germline-derived CDR1 and CDR2 are SEHNR and FQNEAQ (reference sequence). The CDR3 is 14 residues long. V lost 2 bases to trimming and J lost 0 bases, with 7 bases between them. This CDR3 reads CASSLTGMNTEAFF. The CDR3 DNA reads TGTGCCAGCAGCTTAACGGGGATGAACACTGAAGCTTTCTTT.

The CDR3 coding sequence is TGTGCCAGCAGTTTTAGCGGATTCCGAGGGGACACCGGGGAGCTGTTTTTT. As protein: CASSFSGFRGDTGELFF. The chain uses TRBV28 and TRBJ2-2, with D maybe TRBD2 (6 bases). V gave up 3 bases and J gave up 3 bases, with 17 bases separating them. This CDR3 has 17 residues. Germline lookup yields CDR1 MDHEN and CDR2 SYDVKM.